Listed here are 30 T cell receptor beta chains from one sample, sequenced in a study of blood T cell repertoires in COVID-19. Method: immunoSEQ multiplex PCR; TCRdb's copy keeps in-frame clones and lacks some. The sample consists of fewer than 350,000 clones, roughly 93% of them appearing once. The sequencing sample was made of PBMCs or T cells enriched from blood (not recorded which). The origin of the receptors is a woman aged 40-49 years with acute COVID-19.

The CDR3 spells CASEQTSGSYNEQFF. Here the CDR3 DNA reads TGTGCCAGCGAGCAGACTAGCGGCTCCTACAATGAGCAGTTCTTC. The J gene is TRBJ2-1, the V gene TRBV2, with 9 bases that match TRBD2. V was pared by 8 bases and J by 0 bases, with 5 bases of the junction left unmatched. The CDR3 spans 15 residues. CDR1 is SNHLY, CDR2 FYNNEI, per germline.

Note on this clone: The sample holds other DNA sequences that translate to the same CDR3. The chain combines TRBV19 with TRBJ1-4; D is possibly TRBD1 (5 bases). The CDR3 loop spans 15 amino acids. The germline V and J ends were trimmed by 1 base and 2 bases, with 8 bases remaining between them. Germline V CDR1 and CDR2: LNHDA, SQIVND (reference sequence). Written as DNA, the CDR3 is TGTGCCAGTAGTATAGGGGGCGCGACTAATGAAAAACTGTTTTTT. Amino acid sequence: CASSIGGATNEKLFF.

The CDR3 coding sequence is TGTGCCAGCAGCCCAAGACAGGGGAGCGCCACGCATGGCTTCGGCTACACCTTC. Its protein product is CASSPRQGSATHGFGYTF. The genes are TRBV9 and TRBJ1-2, with 8 bases identical to TRBD1. Trimming at V came to 4 bases and at J to 8 bases, leaving 22 bases not matched to a gene. CDR1 SGDLS and CDR2 YYNGEE come from the germline V gene. This CDR3 has 18 amino acids.

The rearrangement links TRBV28 to TRBJ1-1; 7 positions match TRBD1. The V gene's germline CDR1 is MDHEN and CDR2 SYDVKM. The CDR3 sequence is 16 residues long. V was clipped by 10 bases and J by 1 base; unmatched bases: 15. CDR3 sequence reads: CAIRATGYVGNTEAFF. For the CDR3, the DNA is TGTGCCATTCGCGCGACAGGGTACGTGGGGAACACTGAAGCTTTCTTT.

As regards this clone: The junction and the germline gene differ at one end; a read error may be behind it. The rearrangement joins TRBV7-7 to TRBJ2-5; TRBD1 matches at 7 bases. Germline CDR1 and CDR2: SSHAT and FNYEAQ (reference sequence). This CDR3 comprises 15 residues. CDR3 amino acids: CASSSYRGLGETQYF. The CDR3 DNA sequence: TGTGCTAGCAGCTCCTACAGGGGATTGGGGGAGACCCAGTACTTC.

The chain is built from TRBV10-3 and TRBJ2-4; a weak D match, TRBD1 (8 bases). CDR3 length: 16 residues. In germline, CDR1 is ENHRY, CDR2 SYGVKD. With 3 bases removed from V and 1 base from J, the gap between germline ends came to 13 bases. The CDR3 DNA reads TGTGCCATCAGTGAACAGGGGGGGAAGGCCAAAAACATTCAGTACTTC. Protein sequence: CAISEQGGKAKNIQYF.

The chain joins TRBV6-5 to TRBJ2-5; TRBD1 might be the D (6 bases). There are 13 residues in the CDR3. V was trimmed by 6 bases and J by 3 bases, leaving 11 bases between them. Germline V gives CDR1 MNHEY, CDR2 SVGAGI. This CDR3 is CASRGTGKETQYF. In nucleotides, the CDR3 is TGTGCCAGCAGAGGTACAGGGAAAGAGACCCAGTACTTC.

The rearrangement uses TRBV11-3 and TRBJ2-7, with 7 positions matching TRBD1. The CDR3 totals 14 residues. CDR1 SGHNT and CDR2 YENEEA come from the germline V gene. The V segment lost 4 bases and the J segment 0 bases; nucleotides outside the gene matches: 3. DNA for the CDR3: TGTGCCAGCAGCTCGGGACAGTACTCCTACGAGCAGTACTTC. Translation gives CASSSGQYSYEQYF.

This chain connects TRBV28 to TRBJ1-4; D is perhaps TRBD1 (6 bases). Per the germline V gene, CDR1 is MDHEN and CDR2 is SYDVKM. The CDR3 is 15 residues long. V was cut by 3 bases and J by 7 bases, with 15 bases left in between. In DNA, the CDR3 is TGTGCCAGCAGTTTGTCAGGGGCCGGAGGTGAAAAACTGTTTTTT. It is translated as CASSLSGAGGEKLFF.

V is TRBV18 and J is TRBJ2-4; 12 bases line up with TRBD1. V dropped 4 bases and J dropped 6; count of bases not matched to a gene: 7. Germline CDR1 and CDR2: KGHSH and LQKENI. The CDR3 runs 16 residues. The CDR3 spells CASSLGQGAVGNIQYF. The CDR3 DNA reads TGTGCCAGCTCACTGGGACAGGGGGCCGTGGGAAACATTCAGTACTTC.

Concerning this clone itself: Additional DNA sequences in this sample encode the identical CDR3. The chain carries TRBV4-2 and TRBJ1-1; no firm D call. CDR1 is LGHNA and CDR2 is YNFKEQ in the germline V gene. V dropped 0 bases and J dropped 3 bases, with 8 bases sitting between them. The CDR3 is 14 residues long. The CDR3 spells CASSQDRRDTEAFF. CDR3 nucleotide sequence: TGTGCCAGCAGCCAAGATAGGCGGGACACTGAAGCTTTCTTT.

The rearrangement links TRBV6-2 or TRBV6-3 to TRBJ2-3; TRBD2 is a possible D gene (6 bases). Trimming cost V 6 bases and J 0 bases, with 16 bases left between them. CDR1 and CDR2 (germline): MNHEY, SVGEGT. The CDR3 runs 16 residues. This CDR3 reads CASSLGLTTSTDTQYF. The CDR3 DNA reads TGTGCCAGCAGCCTGGGACTGACTACTAGCACAGATACGCAGTATTTT.

This chain uses TRBV11-3 with TRBJ2-1; D call uncertain. V lost 1 base and J lost 7, with 14 bases in between. Germline V gene data show CDR1 as SGHNT and CDR2 as YENEEA. This CDR3 contains 15 residues. CDR3 coding DNA: TGTGCCAGCAGCTTAGGGCTGGCACAACAGAATGAGCAGTTCTTC. Protein: CASSLGLAQQNEQFF.

The chain employs TRBV3-1 (or the pseudogene TRBV3-2) and TRBJ1-2, with D perhaps matching TRBD1 (5 bases). Germline V gene sequence: CDR1 LGHDT, CDR2 YNNKEL (reference sequence). This CDR3 spans 13 amino acids. Trimming stripped 4 bases from V and 8 bases from J, with 14 bases between. CDR3 DNA sequence: TGTGCCAGCAGCCCCCGACAGAATACAGGCTACACCTTC. Encoded protein: CASSPRQNTGYTF.

The genes are TRBV12-2 and TRBJ2-5; the DNA was not used to check the table's D call, TRBD2. TRBV12-2 is classified as a pseudogene. This CDR3 comprises 17 residues. The DNA of the CDR3 is TGTGCAAGTCGCTTAGCGGGGTGTCGGGGGATATTAGAGACCCAGTACTTC. Its translation is CASRLAGCRGILETQYF.

The chain joins TRBV2 to TRBJ1-1; maybe TRBD1 (6 bases). Germline values: CDR1 SNHLY, CDR2 FYNNEI. The CDR3 is made up of 13 amino acids. Trimming removed 8 bases at V and 5 bases at J, with 15 bases between. For the CDR3, the DNA is TGTGCCAGCCTATCGTGGGGGCCGACTGAAGCTTTCTTT. Amino acid sequence: CASLSWGPTEAFF.

This clone was seen only once. This chain uses TRBV9 with TRBJ2-1; 8 bases agree with TRBD2. This CDR3 is built from 15 residues. Germline CDR1 SGDLS, CDR2 YYNGEE. The trim removed 2 bases at V and 5 bases at J, leaving 6 bases unmatched. The CDR3 sequence: CASSVGLVGNNEQFF. As DNA, the CDR3 is TGTGCCAGCAGCGTGGGACTAGTGGGAAACAATGAGCAGTTCTTC. The whole variable domain, filled in from reference TRBV9 and TRBJ2-1, reads DSGVTQTPKHLITATGQRVTLRCSPRSGDLSVYWYQQSLDQGLQFLIQYYNGEERAKGNILERFSAQQFPDLHSELNLSSLELGDSALYFCASSVGLVGNNEQFFGPGTRLTVL.

V and J are TRBV30 and TRBJ1-2; D not resolved. Trimming pared 0 bases from V and 2 bases from J, leaving 13 bases between. The V gene's germline CDR1 is GTSNPN and CDR2 SVGIG (reference sequence). The CDR3 is 15 residues long. The DNA for the CDR3 is TGTGCCTGGAGTGTACTGACACCGGCGAACTATGGCTACACCTTC. This codes for CAWSVLTPANYGYTF. Drawing the rest from reference TRBV30 and TRBJ1-2, the complete variable domain is SQTIHQWPATLVQPVGSPLSLECTVEGTSNPNLYWYRQAAGRGLQLLFYSVGIGQISSEVPQNLSASRPQDRQFILSSKKLLLSDSGFYLCAWSVLTPANYGYTFGSGTRLTVV.

The V gene is TRBV10-3, the J gene TRBJ1-6; possibly TRBD1 for D (6 bases). Trimming shortened V by 2 bases and J by 6 bases, and 14 bases separated the two germline ends. The CDR3 covers 16 residues. The germline V gene has CDR1 ENHRY and CDR2 SYGVKD. CDR3 bases: TGTGCCATCAGTGAGCGACAGGCCCTATTTAATTCACCCCTCCACTTT. It specifies CAISERQALFNSPLHF.

The chain employs TRBV10-1 and TRBJ1-5; D remains unclear. The V and J ends lost 2 bases and 7 bases respectively, with 12 bases between them. The CDR3 has 14 residues. Germline lookup yields CDR1 WNHNN and CDR2 SYGVQD (reference sequence). The CDR3 loop is CASSEKRSGQPQHF. CDR3 coding DNA: TGCGCCAGCAGTGAGAAGAGGTCGGGGCAGCCCCAGCATTTT.

This clone was counted once. The chain has TRBV2 and TRBJ2-1, with 9 bases identical to TRBD2. This CDR3 is 13 amino acids long. The ends lost 7 bases at V and 9 bases at J; junction bases unmatched: 7. CDR1 is SNHLY, CDR2 FYNNEI, per germline. The CDR3 bases are TGTGCCAGCATGGCTAGCGGGGTGGCTGAGCAGTTCTTC. Translation gives CASMASGVAEQFF.

The V and J genes are TRBV6-5 and TRBJ2-7; perhaps TRBD1 as D (5 bases). V was trimmed by 5 bases and J by 2 bases, leaving 13 bases between them. The CDR3 sequence is 14 residues long. Per germline, CDR1 MNHEY and CDR2 SVGAGI. Here the CDR3 reads CASSPVGRTYEQYF. The CDR3 nucleotides are TGTGCCAGCAGTCCCGTGGGGCGAACCTACGAGCAGTACTTC.

The rearrangement joins TRBV28 to TRBJ2-1; TRBD1 matches at 11 bases. Germline CDR1 reads MDHEN; CDR2 reads SYDVKM. The trim removed 8 bases at V and 5 bases at J, leaving 2 bases unmatched. This CDR3 region has 13 residues. This CDR3 reads CASRGQGDNEQFF. The DNA of the CDR3 is TGTGCCAGCCGGGGACAGGGGGACAATGAGCAGTTCTTC.

V is TRBV28 and J is TRBJ2-1; D remains unclear. The V end was cut by 1 base, the J end by 8 bases, with 6 bases between. Germline-derived CDR1 and CDR2 are MDHEN and SYDVKM. The CDR3 covers 12 residues. CDR3 sequence: CASSLSLYEQFF. CDR3 in DNA: TGTGCCAGCAGTTTATCCCTCTATGAGCAGTTCTTC.

This chain links TRBV27 with TRBJ2-5; D remains ambiguous. There are 15 residues in the CDR3. CDR1 MNHEY and CDR2 SMNVEV come from the germline V gene (reference sequence). Trimming took off 6 bases at V and 0 bases at J, with 14 bases between the two ends. The CDR3 region has the DNA TGTGCCAGCAGAATGCTGGGCAGCAACCAAGAGACCCAGTACTTC. It translates to CASRMLGSNQETQYF.

A few counts support this clone. The chain couples TRBV5-1 to TRBJ1-2, with TRBD1 matching 9 bases. The length of the CDR3 is 14 residues. In germline, CDR1 is SGHRS, CDR2 YFSETQ. Trimming took 4 bases from V and 8 from J; bases not matched to a gene: 9. CDR3 protein: CASSATGQGKGYTF. The CDR3 region has the DNA TGCGCCAGCAGCGCTACCGGACAGGGGAAAGGCTACACCTTC.

The rearrangement uses TRBV27 and TRBJ2-6; D is possibly TRBD1 (6 bases). In germline, CDR1 is MNHEY, CDR2 SMNVEV (reference sequence). Trimming left V 4 bases short and J 0 bases short, with 13 bases between. This CDR3 comprises 17 residues. The CDR3 DNA reads TGTGCCAGCAGTTCGTTGACAGGCTTCTCTGGGGCCAACGTCCTGACTTTC. As protein: CASSSLTGFSGANVLTF.

The V gene is TRBV4-3, the J gene TRBJ2-7; 11 bases align to TRBD2. V trimming: 0 bases; J trimming: 0 bases; junction bases outside the gene matches: 4. Germline values: CDR1 LGHNA, CDR2 YSLEER. This CDR3 has 17 amino acids. The CDR3 here is CASSQDRTSGYSYEQYF. The DNA of the CDR3 is TGCGCCAGCAGCCAAGATCGGACTAGCGGGTACTCCTACGAGCAGTACTTC.

This clone was detected only a few times. The V and J genes are TRBV28 and TRBJ1-1; perhaps TRBD1 as D (6 bases). Deletions cut 6 bases from V and 0 bases from J, with 11 bases between. This CDR3 region has 14 residues. Germline values: CDR1 MDHEN, CDR2 SYDVKM. The CDR3 bases are TGTGCCAGCAGCCCAGGACAGCTGAACACTGAAGCTTTCTTT. Protein: CASSPGQLNTEAFF.

This rearrangement joins TRBV5-4 to TRBJ2-2; TRBD2 might be the D (6 bases). Between the trimmed V and J ends, which lost 2 bases and 7 bases, there was a span of 6 bases. CDR1 SGHNT and CDR2 YYREEE come from the germline V gene (reference sequence). CDR3 length: 12 residues. The CDR3 spells CASSFGGGELFF. CDR3 sequence (DNA): TGTGCCAGCAGCTTCGGGGGCGGGGAGCTGTTTTTT.